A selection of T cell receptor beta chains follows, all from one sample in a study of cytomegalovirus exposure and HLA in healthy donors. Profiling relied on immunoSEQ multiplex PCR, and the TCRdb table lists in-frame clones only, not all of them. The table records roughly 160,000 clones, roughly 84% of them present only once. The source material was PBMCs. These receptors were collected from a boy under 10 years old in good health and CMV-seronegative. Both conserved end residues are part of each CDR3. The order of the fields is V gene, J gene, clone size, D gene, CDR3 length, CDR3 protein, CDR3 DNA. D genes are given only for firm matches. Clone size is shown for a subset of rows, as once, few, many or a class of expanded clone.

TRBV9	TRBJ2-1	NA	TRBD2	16	CASSVGTSGRNNEQFF	TGTGCCAGCAGCGTAGGGACTAGCGGGAGGAACAATGAGCAGTTCTTC
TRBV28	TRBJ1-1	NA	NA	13	CASTPRGGTEAFF	TGTGCCAGCACCCCGAGAGGGGGCACTGAAGCTTTCTTT
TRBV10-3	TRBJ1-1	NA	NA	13	CARQVQGKAEAFF	TGTGCCAGACAAGTACAGGGAAAGGCTGAAGCTTTCTTT
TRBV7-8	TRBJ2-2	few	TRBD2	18	CASSFPTSGRANTGELFF	TGTGCCAGCAGCTTCCCGACTAGCGGGAGGGCGAACACCGGGGAGCTGTTTTTT
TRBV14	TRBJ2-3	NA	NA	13	CASSQETGRSQYF	TGTGCCAGCAGCCAAGAAACAGGGCGGTCGCAGTATTTT
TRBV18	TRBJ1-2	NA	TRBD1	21	CASSPPFALRDRATYGYGYTF	TGTGCCAGCTCACCACCGTTCGCTCTTAGGGACAGGGCCACTTATGGGTATGGCTACACCTTC
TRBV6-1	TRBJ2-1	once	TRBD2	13	CATRTSGDNEQFF	TGTGCCACTCGGACTAGCGGGGACAATGAGCAGTTCTTC
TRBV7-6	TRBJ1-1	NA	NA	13	CASSLGPDTEAFF	TGTGCCAGCAGCTTAGGCCCGGACACTGAAGCTTTCTTT
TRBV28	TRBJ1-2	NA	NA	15	CASSYGGGGTEGYTF	TGTGCCAGCAGTTACGGAGGTGGGGGCACGGAGGGCTACACCTTC
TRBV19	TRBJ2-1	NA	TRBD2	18	CASSIAEPGTRGFDEQFF	TGTGCCAGTAGTATAGCGGAGCCCGGGACTAGGGGCTTCGATGAGCAGTTCTTC
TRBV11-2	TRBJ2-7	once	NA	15	CASSLDVIAVREQYF	TGTGCCAGCAGCTTAGACGTAATTGCAGTCCGCGAGCAGTACTTC
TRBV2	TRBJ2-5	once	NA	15	CASPSSQGEEETQYF	TGTGCCAGCCCGTCCTCACAGGGAGAAGAAGAGACCCAGTACTTC
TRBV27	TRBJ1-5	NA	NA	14	CASSPGLSNQPQHF	TGTGCCAGCAGCCCGGGACTGAGCAATCAGCCCCAGCATTTT
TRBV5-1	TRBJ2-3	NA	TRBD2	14	CASSPGLGADTQYF	TGCGCCAGCAGCCCGGGACTAGGGGCGGATACGCAGTATTTT
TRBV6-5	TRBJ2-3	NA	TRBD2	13	CASSAGLAGSQYF	TGTGCCAGCAGTGCGGGACTAGCTGGATCGCAGTATTTT
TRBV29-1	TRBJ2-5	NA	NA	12	CSVVGDIETQYF	TGCAGCGTTGTAGGGGACATAGAGACCCAGTACTTC